The T cell receptor beta chain under discussion was sequenced for a study of T cells after yellow fever vaccination. The germline V gene has CDR1 SQVTM and CDR2 ANQGSEA. This CDR3 is built from 11 residues. J was trimmed by 7 bases and V by 7 bases; bases with no gene match: 4. This clonotype has just a few counts. Its antigen is not known. TCRdb called the 5' RACE reads again in MiXCR, with one record for every CDR3 protein. The repertoire holds nearly 550,000 distinct CDR3 sequences, with about 19% as singletons. Study-wide points: Some clonotypes were seen in both the CD4 and the CD8 compartments. These made up a small share and likely arose from convergent recombination.

The chain joins TRBV29-1 to TRBJ2-7; 10 bases align to TRBD2. The sequence was collected from a man under 40 who received the YFV17D yellow fever vaccine. The specimen was PBMCs, collected 15 days after the yellow fever booster vaccination. CDR3 bases: TGCAGCGCGGGACTAGCGCGGGAGCAGTACTTC. It yields the protein CSAGLAREQYF.